This T cell receptor beta chain was identified in a study of neurological immune-mediated disorders. Study overall: Of the approximately 35 patients who had multiple sclerosis, some 30 had the relapsing-remitting form and 3 had the secondary progressive form.

5'RACE generated cDNA with 10-nucleotide random UMIs. TCRdb fed the 5' RACE reads into MiXCR, producing one record per CDR3 protein. This sample has over 75,000 distinct CDR3 sequences, with about 5% found just once. Study-level results: Repertoires from 18 of 34 multiple sclerosis patients grouped phylogenetically into a related-CDR3 cluster, suggesting a possible signature.

Time point of the sample: longitudinal time-point 2. Preparation of the unsorted libraries drew on 2 million PBMCs stored at -80 C. The germline gives CDR1 SGHRS, CDR2 YFSETQ. The CDR3 runs to 15 residues. V trimming: 1 base; J trimming: 4 bases; junction bases outside the gene matches: 7. With respect to this clonotype: Its antigen is currently unknown.

This TCR was recovered from a woman aged 60-75 years with multiple sclerosis. The source material was PBMCs. V gene TRBV5-1 combines with J gene TRBJ1-2; 7 bases align to TRBD1. The CDR3 here is CASSLSGDSSYGYTF. CDR3 sequence (DNA): TGCGCCAGCAGCTTGTCCGGGGACAGTTCCTATGGCTACACCTTC. Full variable domain (missing parts from reference TRBV5-1 and TRBJ1-2): KAGVTQTPRYLIKTRGQQVTLSCSPISGHRSVSWYQQTPGQGLQFLFEYFSETQRNKGNFPGRFSGRQFSNSRSEMNVSTLELGDSALYLCASSLSGDSSYGYTFGSGTRLTVV.